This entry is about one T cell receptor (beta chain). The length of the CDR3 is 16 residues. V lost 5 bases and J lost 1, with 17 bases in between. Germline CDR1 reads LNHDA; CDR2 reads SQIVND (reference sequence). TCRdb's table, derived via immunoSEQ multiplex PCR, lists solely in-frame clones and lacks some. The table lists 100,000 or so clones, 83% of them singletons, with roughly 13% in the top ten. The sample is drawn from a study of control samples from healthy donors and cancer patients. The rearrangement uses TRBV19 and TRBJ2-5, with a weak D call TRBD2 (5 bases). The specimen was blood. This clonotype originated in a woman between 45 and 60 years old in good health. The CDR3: CASSAPRAGSQETQYF. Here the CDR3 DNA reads TGTGCCAGTAGTGCCCCACGGGCGGGCAGCCAAGAGACCCAGTACTTC.